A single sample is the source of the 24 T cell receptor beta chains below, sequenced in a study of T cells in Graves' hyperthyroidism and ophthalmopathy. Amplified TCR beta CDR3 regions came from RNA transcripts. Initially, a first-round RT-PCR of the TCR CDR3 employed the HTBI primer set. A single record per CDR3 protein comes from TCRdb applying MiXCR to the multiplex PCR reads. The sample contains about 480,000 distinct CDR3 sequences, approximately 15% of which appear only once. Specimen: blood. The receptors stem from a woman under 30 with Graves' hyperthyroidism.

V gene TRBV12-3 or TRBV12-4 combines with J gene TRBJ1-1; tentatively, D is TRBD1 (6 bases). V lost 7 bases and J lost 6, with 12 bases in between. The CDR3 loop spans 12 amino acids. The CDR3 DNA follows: TGTGCCAGCACCCAAAACAGGGCTGAAGCTTTCTTT. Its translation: CASTQNRAEAFF.

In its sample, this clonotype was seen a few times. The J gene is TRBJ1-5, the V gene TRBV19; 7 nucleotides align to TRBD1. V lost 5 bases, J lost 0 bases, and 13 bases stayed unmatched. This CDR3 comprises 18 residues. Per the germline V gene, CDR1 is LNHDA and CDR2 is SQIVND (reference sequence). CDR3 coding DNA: TGTGCCAGTAGTCCCAGGACAGGTCCCTTTTATAGCAATCAGCCCCAGCATTTT. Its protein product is CASSPRTGPFYSNQPQHF.

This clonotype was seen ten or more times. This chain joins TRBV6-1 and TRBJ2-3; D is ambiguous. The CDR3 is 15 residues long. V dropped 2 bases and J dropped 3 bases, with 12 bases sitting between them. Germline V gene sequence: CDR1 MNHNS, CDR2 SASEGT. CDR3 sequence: CASSELAAETDTQYF. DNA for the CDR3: TGTGCCAGCAGTGAATTGGCCGCCGAAACAGATACGCAGTATTTT.

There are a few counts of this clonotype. CDR3 nucleotide sequence: TGCAGTGCTAGCCAGGCCAAAAACATTCAGTACTTC. Its protein is CSASQAKNIQYF. J is TRBJ2-4 and V is TRBV20-1; D not resolved. From germline, CDR1 is DFQATT and CDR2 SNEGSKA (reference sequence). V lost 3 bases and J lost 1, with 4 bases in between. The CDR3 is 12 amino acids.

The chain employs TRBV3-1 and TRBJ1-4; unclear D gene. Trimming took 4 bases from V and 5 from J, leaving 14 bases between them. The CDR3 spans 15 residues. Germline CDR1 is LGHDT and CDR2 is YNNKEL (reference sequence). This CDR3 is CASSRRFYPNEKLFF. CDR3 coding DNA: TGTGCCAGCAGCCGGCGGTTTTACCCCAATGAAAAACTGTTTTTT.

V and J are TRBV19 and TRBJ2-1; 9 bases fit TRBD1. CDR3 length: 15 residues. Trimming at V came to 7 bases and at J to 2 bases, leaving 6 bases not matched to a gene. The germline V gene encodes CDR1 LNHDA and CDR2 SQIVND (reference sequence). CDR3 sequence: CASTPGTGTYNEQFF. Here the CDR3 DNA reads TGTGCCAGTACCCCCGGGACAGGGACCTACAATGAGCAGTTCTTC.

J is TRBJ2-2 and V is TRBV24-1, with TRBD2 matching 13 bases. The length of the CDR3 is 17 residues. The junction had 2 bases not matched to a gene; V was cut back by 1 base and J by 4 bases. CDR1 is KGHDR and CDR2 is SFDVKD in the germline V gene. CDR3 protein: CATSDLGLAGVTGELFF. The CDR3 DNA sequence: TGTGCCACCAGTGATTTAGGACTAGCGGGAGTCACCGGGGAGCTGTTTTTT.

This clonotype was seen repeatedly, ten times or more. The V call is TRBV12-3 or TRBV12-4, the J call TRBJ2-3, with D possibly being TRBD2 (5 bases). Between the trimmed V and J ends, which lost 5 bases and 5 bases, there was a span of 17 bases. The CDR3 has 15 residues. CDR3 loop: CASSLEGRAVDTQYF. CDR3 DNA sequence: TGTGCCAGCAGTCTAGAGGGCCGAGCAGTAGATACGCAGTATTTT.

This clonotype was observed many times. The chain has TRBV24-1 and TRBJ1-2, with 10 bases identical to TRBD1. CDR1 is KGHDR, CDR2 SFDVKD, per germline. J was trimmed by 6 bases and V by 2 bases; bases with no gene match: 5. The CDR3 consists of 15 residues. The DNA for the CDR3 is TGTGCCACCAGTGATTCCGGGACAGGGGTTGATGGCTACACCTTC. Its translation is CATSDSGTGVDGYTF.

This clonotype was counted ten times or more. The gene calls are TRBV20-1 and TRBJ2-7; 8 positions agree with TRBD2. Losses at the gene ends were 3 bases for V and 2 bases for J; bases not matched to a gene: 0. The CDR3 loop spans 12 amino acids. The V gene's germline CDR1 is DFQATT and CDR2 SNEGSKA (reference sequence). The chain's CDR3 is CSASGRAYEQYF. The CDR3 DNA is TGCAGTGCTAGCGGGAGGGCCTACGAGCAGTACTTC.

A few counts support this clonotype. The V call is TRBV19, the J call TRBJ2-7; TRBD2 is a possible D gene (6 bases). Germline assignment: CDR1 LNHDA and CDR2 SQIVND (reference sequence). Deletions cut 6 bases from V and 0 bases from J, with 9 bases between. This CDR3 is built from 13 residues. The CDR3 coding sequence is TGTGCCAGTAGGGGAGGCAACTCCTACGAGCAGTACTTC. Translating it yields CASRGGNSYEQYF.

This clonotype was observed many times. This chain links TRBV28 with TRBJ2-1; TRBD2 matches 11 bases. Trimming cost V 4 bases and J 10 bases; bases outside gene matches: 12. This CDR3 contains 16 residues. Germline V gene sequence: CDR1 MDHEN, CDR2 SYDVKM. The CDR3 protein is CASSSSGTSGQEEQFF. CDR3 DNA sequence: TGTGCCAGCAGTTCCTCCGGGACTAGCGGCCAGGAGGAGCAGTTCTTC. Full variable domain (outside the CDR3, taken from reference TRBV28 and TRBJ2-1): DVKVTQSSRYLVKRTGEKVFLECVQDMDHENMFWYRQDPGLGLRLIYFSYDVKMKEKGDIPEGYSVSREKKERFSLILESASTNQTSMYLCASSSSGTSGQEEQFFGPGTRLTVL.

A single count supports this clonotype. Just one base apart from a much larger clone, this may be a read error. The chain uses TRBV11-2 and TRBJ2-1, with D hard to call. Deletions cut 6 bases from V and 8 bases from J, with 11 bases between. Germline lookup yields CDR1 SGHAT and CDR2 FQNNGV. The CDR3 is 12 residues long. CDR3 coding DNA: TGTGCCAGCAGTTCCAGCGACGATGAGCAGTTCTTC. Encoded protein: CASSSSDDEQFF. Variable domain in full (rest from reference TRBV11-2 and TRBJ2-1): EAGVAQSPRYKIIEKRQSVAFWCNPISGHATLYWYQQILGQGPKLLIQFQNNGVVDDSQLPKDRFSAERLKGVDSTLKIQPAKLEDSAVYLCASSSSDDEQFFGPGTRLTVL.

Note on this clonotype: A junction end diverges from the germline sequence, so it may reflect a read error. CDR3 amino acids: CASSYSLVGTGGFPCTDTQYF. CDR3 nucleotide sequence: TGTGCTAGCAGCTATTCGCTTGTGGGGACAGGGGGTTTTCCATGCACAGATACGCAGTATTTT. This rearrangement joins TRBV7-7 to TRBJ2-3; 11 bases line up with TRBD1. The germline gives CDR1 SSHAT, CDR2 FNYEAQ (reference sequence). This CDR3 contains 21 residues. The whole variable domain, filled in from reference TRBV7-7 and TRBJ2-3, reads GAGVSQSPRYKVTKRGQDVTLRCDPISSHATLYWYQQALGQGPEFLTYFNYEAQPDKSGLPSDRFSAERPEGSISTLTIQRTEQRDSAMYRCASSYSLVGTGGFPCTDTQYFGPGTRLTVL.

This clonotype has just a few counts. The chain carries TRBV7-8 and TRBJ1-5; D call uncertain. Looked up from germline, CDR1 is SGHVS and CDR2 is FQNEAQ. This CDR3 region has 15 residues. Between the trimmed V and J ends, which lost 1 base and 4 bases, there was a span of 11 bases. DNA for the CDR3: TGTGCCAGCAGCTTAGGCGCCGGTCGAAATCAGCCCCAGCATTTT. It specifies CASSLGAGRNQPQHF. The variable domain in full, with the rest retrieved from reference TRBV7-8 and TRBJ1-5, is GAGVSQSPRYKVAKRGQDVALRCDPISGHVSLFWYQQALGQGPEFLTYFQNEAQLDKSGLPSDRFFAERPEGSVSTLKIQRTQQEDSAVYLCASSLGAGRNQPQHFGDGTRLSIL.

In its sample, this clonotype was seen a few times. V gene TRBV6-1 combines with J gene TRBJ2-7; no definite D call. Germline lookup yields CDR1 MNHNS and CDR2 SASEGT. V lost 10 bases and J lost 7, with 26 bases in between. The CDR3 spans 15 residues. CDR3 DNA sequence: TGTGCCACTGGACGTAGAAGGGCCAGCACATCAGAGCAGTACGTC. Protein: CATGRRRASTSEQYV.

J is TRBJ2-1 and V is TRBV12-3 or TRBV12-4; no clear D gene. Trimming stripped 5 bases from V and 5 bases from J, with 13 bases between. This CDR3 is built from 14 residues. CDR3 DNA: TGTGCCAGCAGTCTTACTCGCGGAAACAATGAGCAGTTCTTC. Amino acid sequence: CASSLTRGNNEQFF.

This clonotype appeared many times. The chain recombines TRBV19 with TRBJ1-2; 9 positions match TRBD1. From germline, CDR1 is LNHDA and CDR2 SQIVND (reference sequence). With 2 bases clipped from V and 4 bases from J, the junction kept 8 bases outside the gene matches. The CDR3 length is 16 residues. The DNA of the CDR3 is TGTGCCAGTAGTATAACTGACAGGGGGATCGGCTATGGCTACACCTTC. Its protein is CASSITDRGIGYGYTF. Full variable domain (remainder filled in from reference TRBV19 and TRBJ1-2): DGGITQSPKYLFRKEGQNVTLSCEQNLNHDAMYWYRQDPGQGLRLIYYSQIVNDFQKGDIAEGYSVSREKKESFPLTVTSAQKNPTAFYLCASSITDRGIGYGYTFGSGTRLTVV.

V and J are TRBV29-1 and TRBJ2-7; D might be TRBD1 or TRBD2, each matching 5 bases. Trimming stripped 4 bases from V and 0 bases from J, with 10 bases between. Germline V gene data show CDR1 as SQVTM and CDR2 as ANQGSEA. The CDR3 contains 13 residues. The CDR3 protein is CSVGAGSSYEQYF. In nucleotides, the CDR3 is TGCAGCGTTGGGGCAGGGAGCTCCTACGAGCAGTACTTC.

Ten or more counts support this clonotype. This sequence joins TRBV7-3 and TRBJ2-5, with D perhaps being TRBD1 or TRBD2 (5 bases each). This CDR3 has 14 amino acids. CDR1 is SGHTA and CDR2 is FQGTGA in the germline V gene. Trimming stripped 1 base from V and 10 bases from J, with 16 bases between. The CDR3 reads CASSLRGTGSGQYF. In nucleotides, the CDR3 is TGTGCCAGCAGCTTAAGGGGGACGGGGAGCGGCCAGTACTTC.

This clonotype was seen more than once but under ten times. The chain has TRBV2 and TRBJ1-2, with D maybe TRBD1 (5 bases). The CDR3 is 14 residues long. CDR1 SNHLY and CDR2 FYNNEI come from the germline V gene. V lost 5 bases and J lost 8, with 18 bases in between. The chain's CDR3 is CASSQTGGLGGYTF. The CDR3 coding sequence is TGTGCCAGCAGTCAAACGGGGGGGTTGGGCGGCTACACCTTC.

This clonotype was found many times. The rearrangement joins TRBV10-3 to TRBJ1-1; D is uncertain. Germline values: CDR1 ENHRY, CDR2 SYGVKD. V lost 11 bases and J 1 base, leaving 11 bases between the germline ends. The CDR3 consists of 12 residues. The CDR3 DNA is TGTGCCGCCCAGACGGAGAACACTGAAGCTTTCTTT. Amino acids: CAAQTENTEAFF.

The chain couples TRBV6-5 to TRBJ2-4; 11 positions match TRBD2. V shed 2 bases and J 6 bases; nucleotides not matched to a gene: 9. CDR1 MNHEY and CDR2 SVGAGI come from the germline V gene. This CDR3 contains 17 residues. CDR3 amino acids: CASSYAVAGGVLNIQYF. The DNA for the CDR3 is TGTGCCAGCAGTTACGCAGTAGCGGGAGGGGTACTAAACATTCAGTACTTC.

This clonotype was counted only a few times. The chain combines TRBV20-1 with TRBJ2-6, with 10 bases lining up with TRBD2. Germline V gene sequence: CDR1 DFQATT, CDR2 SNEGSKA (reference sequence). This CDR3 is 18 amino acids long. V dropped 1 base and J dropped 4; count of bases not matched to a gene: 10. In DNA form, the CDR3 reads TGCAGTGCTAGAGCTGCTAGCGGGAGCCCCGAGGGGGCCAACGTCCTGACTTTC. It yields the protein CSARAASGSPEGANVLTF.